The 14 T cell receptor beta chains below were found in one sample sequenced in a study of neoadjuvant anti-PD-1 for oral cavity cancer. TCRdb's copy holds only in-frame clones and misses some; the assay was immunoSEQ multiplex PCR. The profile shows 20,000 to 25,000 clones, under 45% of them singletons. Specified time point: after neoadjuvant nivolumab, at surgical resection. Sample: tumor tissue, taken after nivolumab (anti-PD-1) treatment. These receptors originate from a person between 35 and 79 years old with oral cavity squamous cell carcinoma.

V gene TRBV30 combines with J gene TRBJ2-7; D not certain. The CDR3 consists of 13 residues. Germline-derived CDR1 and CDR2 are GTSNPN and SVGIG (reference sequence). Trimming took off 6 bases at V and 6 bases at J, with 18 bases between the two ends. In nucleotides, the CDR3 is TGTGCCTGCCCGGCATCGACCGTCGGCGAGCAGTACTTC. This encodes CACPASTVGEQYF. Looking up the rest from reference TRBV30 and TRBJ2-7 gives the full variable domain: SQTIHQWPATLVQPVGSPLSLECTVEGTSNPNLYWYRQAAGRGLQLLFYSVGIGQISSEVPQNLSASRPQDRQFILSSKKLLLSDSGFYLCACPASTVGEQYFGPGTRLTVT.

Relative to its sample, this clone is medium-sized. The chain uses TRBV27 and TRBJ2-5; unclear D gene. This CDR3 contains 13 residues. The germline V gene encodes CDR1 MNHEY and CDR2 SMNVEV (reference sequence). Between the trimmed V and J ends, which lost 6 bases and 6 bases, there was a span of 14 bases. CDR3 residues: CASRIAKSQTQYF. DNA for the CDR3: TGTGCCAGCAGAATAGCAAAAAGTCAGACCCAGTACTTC.

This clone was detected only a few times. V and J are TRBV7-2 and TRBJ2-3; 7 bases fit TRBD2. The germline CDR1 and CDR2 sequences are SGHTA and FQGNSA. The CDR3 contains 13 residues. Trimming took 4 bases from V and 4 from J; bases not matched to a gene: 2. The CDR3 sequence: CASSYGGADTQYF. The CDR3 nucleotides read TGTGCCAGCAGCTATGGGGGGGCAGATACGCAGTATTTT.

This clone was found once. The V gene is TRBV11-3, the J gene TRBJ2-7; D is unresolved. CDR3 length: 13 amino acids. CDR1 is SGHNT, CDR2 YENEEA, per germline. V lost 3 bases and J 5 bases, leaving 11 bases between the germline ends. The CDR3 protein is CASSFGEGHEQYF. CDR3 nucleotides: TGTGCCAGCAGCTTCGGCGAAGGGCACGAGCAGTACTTC.

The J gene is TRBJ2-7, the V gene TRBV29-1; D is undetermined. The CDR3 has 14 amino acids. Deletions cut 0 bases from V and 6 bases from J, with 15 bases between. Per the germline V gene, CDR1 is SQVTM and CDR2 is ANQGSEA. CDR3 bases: TGCAGCGTTGAAGATCGGTCAGGTCTGGCCGAGCAGTACTTC. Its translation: CSVEDRSGLAEQYF.

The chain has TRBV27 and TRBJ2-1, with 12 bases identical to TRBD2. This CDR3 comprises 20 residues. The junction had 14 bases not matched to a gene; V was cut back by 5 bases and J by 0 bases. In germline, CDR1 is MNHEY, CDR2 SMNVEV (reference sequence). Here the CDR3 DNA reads TGTGCCAGCAGTCCAAGACTAGCGGGGGTTACCATGAGCTCCTACAATGAGCAGTTCTTC. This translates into CASSPRLAGVTMSSYNEQFF.

CDR3 sequence: CASSPDRGRRETQYF. The DNA for the CDR3 is TGTGCCAGCAGCCCCGACAGGGGAAGGCGGGAGACCCAGTACTTC. The chain joins TRBV2 to TRBJ2-5, with 8 bases fitting TRBD1. Germline values: CDR1 SNHLY, CDR2 FYNNEI. CDR3 size: 15 residues. J was trimmed by 5 bases and V by 6 bases; bases with no gene match: 11.

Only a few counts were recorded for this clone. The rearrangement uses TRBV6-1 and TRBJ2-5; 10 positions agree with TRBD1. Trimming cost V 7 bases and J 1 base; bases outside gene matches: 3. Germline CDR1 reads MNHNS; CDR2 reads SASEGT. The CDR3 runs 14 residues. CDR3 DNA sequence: TGTGCCAGCACAAGGGACAGGGGCCAAGAGACCCAGTACTTC. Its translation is CASTRDRGQETQYF.

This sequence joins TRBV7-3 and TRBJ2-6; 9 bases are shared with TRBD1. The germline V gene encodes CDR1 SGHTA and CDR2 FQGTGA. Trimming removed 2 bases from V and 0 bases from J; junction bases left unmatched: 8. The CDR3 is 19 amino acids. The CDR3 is CASSLGPGTGNSGANVLTF. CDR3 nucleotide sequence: TGTGCCAGCAGCTTAGGTCCCGGGACAGGGAACTCTGGGGCCAACGTCCTGACTTTC.

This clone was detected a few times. The CDR3 here is CASSETSGLPNQPQHF. The DNA for the CDR3 is TGCGCCAGCAGTGAGACTTCCGGGCTGCCCAATCAGCCCCAGCATTTT. The chain joins TRBV10-2 to TRBJ1-5; no firm D call. Germline assignment: CDR1 WSHSY and CDR2 SAAADI. Trimming took 2 bases from V and 3 from J, leaving 14 bases between them. The CDR3 extends over 16 amino acids.

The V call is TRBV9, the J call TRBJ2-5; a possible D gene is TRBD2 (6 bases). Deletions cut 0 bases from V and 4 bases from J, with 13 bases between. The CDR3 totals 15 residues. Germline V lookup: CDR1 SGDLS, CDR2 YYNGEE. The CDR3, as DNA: TGTGCCAGCAGCGTAGATGGGGGGTCGAGAGAGACCCAGTACTTC. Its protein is CASSVDGGSRETQYF.

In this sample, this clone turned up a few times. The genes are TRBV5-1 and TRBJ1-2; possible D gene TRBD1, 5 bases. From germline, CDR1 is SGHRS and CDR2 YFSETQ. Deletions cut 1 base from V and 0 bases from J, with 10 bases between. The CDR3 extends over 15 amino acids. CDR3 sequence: CASSLSGVSNYGYTF. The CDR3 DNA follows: TGCGCCAGCAGCTTGTCGGGGGTATCTAACTATGGCTACACCTTC.

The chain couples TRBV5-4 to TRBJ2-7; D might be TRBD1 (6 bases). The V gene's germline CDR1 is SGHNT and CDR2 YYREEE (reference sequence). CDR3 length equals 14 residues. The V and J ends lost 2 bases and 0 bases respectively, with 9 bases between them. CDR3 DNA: TGTGCCAGCAGCTTACAGGGATCCTCCTACGAGCAGTACTTC. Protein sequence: CASSLQGSSYEQYF.

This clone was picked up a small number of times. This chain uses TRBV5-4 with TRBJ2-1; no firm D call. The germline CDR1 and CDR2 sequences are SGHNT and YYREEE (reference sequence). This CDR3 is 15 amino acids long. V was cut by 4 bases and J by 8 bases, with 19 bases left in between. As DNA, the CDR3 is TGTGCCAGCAGCGCGATGAAGGGCGGTGGGTATGAGCAGTTCTTC. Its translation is CASSAMKGGGYEQFF.